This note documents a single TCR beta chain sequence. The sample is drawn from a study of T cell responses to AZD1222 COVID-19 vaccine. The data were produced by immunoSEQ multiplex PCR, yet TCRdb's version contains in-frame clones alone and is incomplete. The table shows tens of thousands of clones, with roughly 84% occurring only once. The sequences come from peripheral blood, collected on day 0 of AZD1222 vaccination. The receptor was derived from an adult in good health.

DNA of the CDR3: TGCGCCAGCAGCTACGGACAGGCCTTCAGAGAGACCCAGTACTTC. It encodes CASSYGQAFRETQYF. The chain joins TRBV5-1 to TRBJ2-5; 7 positions match TRBD1. V lost 3 bases and J lost 4; bases outside the gene matches: 9. There are 15 residues in the CDR3. Germline values: CDR1 SGHRS, CDR2 YFSETQ.